Shown below are 28 T cell receptor beta chains from a single sample sequenced in a study of early T cells in non-severe SARS-CoV-2 infection. TCRdb redid the calling of the 5' RACE reads with MiXCR, one entry per CDR3 protein. The sample contains 42,000 or so distinct CDR3 sequences, around a tenth of which appear only once. Sequencing was performed on whole blood. The receptors stem from an adult who was a healthcare worker with PCR-confirmed SARS-CoV-2 infection or an uninfected control (not recorded which).

This clonotype came up many times. The chain employs TRBV29-1 and TRBJ2-3; tentatively, D is TRBD2 (6 bases). The CDR3 runs 12 residues. Germline V gives CDR1 SQVTM, CDR2 ANQGSEA. The germline V and J ends were trimmed by 0 bases and 6 bases, with 7 bases remaining between them. For the CDR3, the DNA is TGCAGCGTTGAAGACCGGGGGGATACGCAGTATTTT. Translating it yields CSVEDRGDTQYF.

The chain couples TRBV7-3 to TRBJ2-7; unclear D gene. Germline-derived CDR1 and CDR2 are SGHTA and FQGTGA. V was shortened by 7 bases and J by 4 bases, with 11 bases between the two germline ends. CDR3 length: 12 residues. The CDR3 bases are TGTGCCAGCACCCTAAGCGTTTACGAGCAGTACTTC. Its protein product is CASTLSVYEQYF.

This clonotype was counted a few times. V usage is TRBV7-9 and J usage is TRBJ1-6; TRBD1 matches 9 bases. The CDR3 loop spans 15 amino acids. After removal of 7 bases from V and 7 bases from J, the junction contained 8 bases not matched to a gene. CDR1 and CDR2 from the germline V gene are SEHNR and FQNEAQ (reference sequence). The CDR3 spells CASTTGTGKNSPLHF. CDR3 coding DNA: TGTGCCAGCACTACCGGGACAGGGAAGAATTCACCCCTCCACTTT.

CDR3 nucleotide sequence: TGTGCCAGCAGTCGCGGGGAGGGGGCTTGGGAGACCCAGTACTTC. This encodes CASSRGEGAWETQYF. The V call is TRBV7-3, the J call TRBJ2-5, with D perhaps being TRBD1 or TRBD2 (7 bases each). This CDR3 is 15 amino acids long. Germline CDR1 is SGHTA and CDR2 is FQGTGA. The V end was cut by 6 bases, the J end by 5 bases, with 19 bases between.

This clonotype appeared many times. This rearrangement joins TRBV27 to TRBJ1-5; TRBD1 matches at 7 bases. Germline CDR1 and CDR2: MNHEY and SMNVEV (reference sequence). The junction had 7 bases not matched to a gene; V was cut back by 4 bases and J by 7 bases. The CDR3 runs 14 residues. CDR3 in DNA: TGTGCCAGCAGTTCCTACAGGGGTCGACAGCCCCAGCATTTT. This codes for CASSSYRGRQPQHF.

The chain links TRBV6-1 to TRBJ1-2; D is uncertain. Trimming took off 4 bases at V and 7 bases at J, with 19 bases between the two ends. CDR1 MNHNS and CDR2 SASEGT come from the germline V gene. The CDR3 is made up of 15 amino acids. The CDR3 DNA is TGTGCCAGCAGTGCGGGAGAAGGGAGGTCCTTTGGCTACACCTTC. Translation: CASSAGEGRSFGYTF.

The rearrangement uses TRBV5-4 and TRBJ2-1; no reliable D call. V dropped 4 bases and J dropped 4 bases, with 9 bases sitting between them. Looked up from germline, CDR1 is SGHNT and CDR2 is YYREEE (reference sequence). The CDR3 length is 13 residues. The CDR3 sequence: CASSEDPYNEQFF. In DNA, the CDR3 is TGTGCCAGCAGCGAGGATCCTTACAATGAGCAGTTCTTC.

The genes are TRBV7-3 and TRBJ2-1, with D perhaps TRBD1 (6 bases). This CDR3 contains 15 residues. The V gene lost 5 bases and the J gene lost 0 bases, with 11 bases spanning the gap. From germline, CDR1 is SGHTA and CDR2 FQGTGA. CDR3 sequence reads: CASSVRGGSYNEQFF. The DNA of the CDR3 is TGTGCCAGCAGCGTCCGAGGGGGCTCCTACAATGAGCAGTTCTTC.

The rearrangement links TRBV5-4 to TRBJ2-5; D may be TRBD2 (5 bases). Germline CDR1 SGHNT, CDR2 YYREEE (reference sequence). This CDR3 is built from 16 residues. V shed 3 bases and J shed 1 base, with 16 bases lying between them. The CDR3 DNA is TGTGCCAGCAGCTCGACTGGGAGCCAATTCCAAGAGACCCAGTACTTC. This translates into CASSSTGSQFQETQYF.

The sample holds a few counts of this clonotype. The J gene is TRBJ1-4, the V gene TRBV7-6; maybe TRBD1 (5 bases). The germline V gene encodes CDR1 SGHVS and CDR2 FNYEAQ. There are 13 residues in the CDR3. V was pared by 5 bases and J by 5 bases, with 9 bases between. This CDR3 reads CASSPGPNEKLFF. Written as DNA, the CDR3 is TGTGCCAGCAGCCCGGGGCCAAATGAAAAACTGTTTTTT.

This clonotype has only a few counts. The genes are TRBV6-5 and TRBJ2-7, with 12 bases lining up with TRBD2. The germline V gene has CDR1 MNHEY and CDR2 SVGAGI. The J segment lost 6 bases and the V segment lost 0 bases, leaving 12 bases of the junction unmatched. The CDR3 has 18 residues. The CDR3 loop is CASSYSRLAGGPGSEQYF. CDR3 bases: TGTGCCAGCAGTTACTCTCGGCTAGCGGGAGGGCCGGGATCCGAGCAGTACTTC.

This clonotype was picked up many times. The chain recombines TRBV28 with TRBJ2-2; 7 bases match TRBD2. The CDR3 has 16 residues. Germline CDR1 MDHEN, CDR2 SYDVKM. The junction had 6 bases not matched to a gene; V was cut back by 1 base and J by 4 bases. The CDR3 coding sequence is TGTGCCAGCAGTTTATCTTTTTGGGGGGGCACCGGGGAGCTGTTTTTT. Amino acids: CASSLSFWGGTGELFF.

This clonotype was counted ten times or more. The chain combines TRBV29-1 with TRBJ2-1; 7 positions match TRBD2. Germline values: CDR1 SQVTM, CDR2 ANQGSEA. Trimming at V came to 3 bases and at J to 0 bases, leaving 2 bases not matched to a gene. This CDR3 spans 14 amino acids. DNA for the CDR3: TGCAGCGTTGAGGGCGGGAGCTCCTACAATGAGCAGTTCTTC. Translation gives CSVEGGSSYNEQFF.

This clonotype has ten or more counts. The V gene is TRBV6-5, the J gene TRBJ1-1; 9 bases map to TRBD1. The CDR3 covers 17 residues. The V segment lost 3 bases and the J segment 1 base; nucleotides outside the gene matches: 9. Per germline, CDR1 MNHEY and CDR2 SVGAGI. DNA for the CDR3: TGTGCCAGCAGTTATGCTACAGGGGGCGGGGAGAACACTGAAGCTTTCTTT. Translation gives CASSYATGGGENTEAFF.

This clonotype was seen many times. The V call is TRBV28, the J call TRBJ2-7; 8 bases line up with TRBD1. The germline CDR1 and CDR2 sequences are MDHEN and SYDVKM. V shed 7 bases, J shed 5 bases, and the junction held 16 bases outside the gene matches. The CDR3 runs 16 residues. The CDR3 bases are TGTGCCAGCAACCGAGGCTATGGACAGGGCTTCGACGAGCAGTACTTC. This translates into CASNRGYGQGFDEQYF. Filled out from reference TRBV28 and TRBJ2-7, the complete variable domain reads DVKVTQSSRYLVKRTGEKVFLECVQDMDHENMFWYRQDPGLGLRLIYFSYDVKMKEKGDIPEGYSVSREKKERFSLILESASTNQTSMYLCASNRGYGQGFDEQYFGPGTRLTVT.

This clonotype was counted ten times or more. The gene calls are TRBV28 and TRBJ2-1; D unresolved. V lost 4 bases to trimming and J lost 7 bases, with 20 bases between them. The CDR3 has 16 residues. Germline CDR1 MDHEN, CDR2 SYDVKM. CDR3: CASSSLVGFLRNEQFF. DNA of the CDR3: TGTGCCAGCAGTTCTCTGGTAGGCTTCCTAAGAAATGAGCAGTTCTTC.

The chain carries TRBV7-9 and TRBJ1-3, with unresolved D. Trimming took off 5 bases at V and 2 bases at J, with 13 bases between the two ends. The CDR3 extends over 15 amino acids. Germline V gene sequence: CDR1 SEHNR, CDR2 FQNEAQ (reference sequence). CDR3 bases: TGTGCCAGCAGCCCATCCTGGGGAACTGGAAACACCATATATTTT. Protein product: CASSPSWGTGNTIYF.

The V gene is TRBV7-9, the J gene TRBJ2-7, with 7 bases fitting TRBD2. V was pared by 3 bases and J by 5 bases, with 1 base of the junction left unmatched. Germline V lookup: CDR1 SEHNR, CDR2 FQNEAQ (reference sequence). CDR3 size: 12 residues. For the CDR3, the DNA is TGTGCCAGCAGCTTCCGGGGGGACGAGCAGTACTTC. Its translation is CASSFRGDEQYF.

This clonotype has more than one count but fewer than ten. V and J are TRBV4-2 and TRBJ2-1; D not certain. The germline V gene encodes CDR1 LGHNA and CDR2 YNFKEQ. Between the trimmed V and J ends, which lost 4 bases and 1 base, there was a span of 14 bases. CDR3 length equals 16 residues. CDR3 DNA: TGTGCCAGCAGCCGAGACCAGTGGGATTCCTACAATGAGCAGTTCTTC. Its protein product is CASSRDQWDSYNEQFF.

The sample holds a few counts of this clonotype. A far larger clone lies a single base away; this is likely a read error. The chain couples TRBV5-8 to TRBJ2-6, with 7 positions matching TRBD1. The germline CDR1 and CDR2 sequences are SGHTS and YDEGEE. The CDR3 is 16 amino acids. CDR3: CASSPGQSSGANVLIF. The CDR3 nucleotides read TGTGCCAGCAGCCCGGGACAGAGCTCTGGGGCCAACGTCCTGATTTTC.

This clonotype appeared a few times. V is TRBV3-1 and J is TRBJ2-7, with unresolved D. The germline V and J ends were trimmed by 1 base and 5 bases, with 6 bases remaining between them. The germline V gene has CDR1 LGHDT and CDR2 YNNKEL (reference sequence). CDR3 size: 12 residues. CDR3 sequence reads: CASSQVQDEQYF. The CDR3 region has the DNA TGTGCCAGCAGCCAAGTTCAAGACGAGCAGTACTTC.

This clonotype has ten or more counts. The genes are TRBV27 and TRBJ2-7; TRBD1 matches at 7 bases. The V segment lost 9 bases and the J segment 0 bases; nucleotides outside the gene matches: 8. Germline CDR1 is MNHEY and CDR2 is SMNVEV (reference sequence). The CDR3 covers 14 residues. CDR3 sequence: CASKGQEYSYEQYF. The CDR3 region has the DNA TGTGCCAGTAAAGGACAGGAATACTCCTACGAGCAGTACTTC.

This clonotype turned up a few times. J is TRBJ2-7 and V is TRBV5-1; 7 bases align to TRBD1. The CDR3 runs to 13 residues. Germline V gene sequence: CDR1 SGHRS, CDR2 YFSETQ. V trimming: 3 bases; J trimming: 3 bases; junction bases outside the gene matches: 3. CDR3 sequence: CASSWTGNYEQYF. In DNA form, the CDR3 reads TGCGCCAGCAGCTGGACAGGTAACTACGAGCAGTACTTC.

The rearrangement joins TRBV27 to TRBJ2-1; 10 positions agree with TRBD2. V lost 0 bases to trimming and J lost 8 bases; unmatched junction nucleotides: 7. This CDR3 spans 16 amino acids. CDR1 and CDR2 from the germline V gene are MNHEY and SMNVEV (reference sequence). The CDR3 sequence is CASSLSLAGVPHEQFF. CDR3 sequence (DNA): TGTGCCAGCAGTTTATCCCTAGCGGGAGTTCCCCATGAGCAGTTCTTC.

This clonotype was found many times. V and J are TRBV7-6 and TRBJ2-7; no reliable D call. CDR1 and CDR2 from the germline V gene are SGHVS and FNYEAQ. The CDR3 has 12 amino acids. Trimming took 5 bases from V and 1 from J, leaving 6 bases between them. CDR3 amino acids: CASSQLSYEQYF. In nucleotides, the CDR3 is TGTGCCAGCAGCCAATTATCCTACGAGCAGTACTTC.

This clonotype appeared many times. V gene TRBV11-2 combines with J gene TRBJ2-1; 8 bases align to TRBD2. Looked up from germline, CDR1 is SGHAT and CDR2 is FQNNGV. The ends lost 4 bases at V and 9 bases at J; junction bases unmatched: 11. The CDR3 has 15 residues. The CDR3 DNA follows: TGTGCCAGCAGCTCGAATACGGGGACTAGTGCTGAGCAGTTCTTC. Residues: CASSSNTGTSAEQFF.

This clonotype was seen a few times. The chain links TRBV29-1 to TRBJ1-2; 7 nucleotides agree with TRBD1. Germline-derived CDR1 and CDR2 are SQVTM and ANQGSEA. The ends lost 5 bases at V and 2 bases at J; junction bases unmatched: 8. The CDR3 is 14 residues long. CDR3 sequence: CSVYNRGGNYGYTF. The CDR3 DNA reads as TGCAGCGTTTATAACAGGGGTGGAAACTATGGCTACACCTTC.

This clonotype was recorded many times. This chain links TRBV11-2 with TRBJ2-1, with 13 bases lining up with TRBD2. After removal of 6 bases from V and 10 bases from J, the junction contained 9 bases not matched to a gene. The CDR3 extends over 15 amino acids. Germline CDR1 is SGHAT and CDR2 is FQNNGV. CDR3 amino acids: CASRLGLAGRGEQFF. The CDR3 DNA follows: TGTGCCAGCAGATTGGGACTAGCGGGACGAGGCGAGCAGTTCTTC.